One sample yielded the 7 T cell receptor beta chains listed below, sequenced in a study of human T cells and chemical hapten exposure (dated by TCRdb to the early 2020s). To prepare the library, RACE was applied. The reads were generated on a NextSeq 500. TCRdb's own reprocessing of the public reads used fastp at Q25 and MiXCR and kept productive beta chains. Entries are consolidated by CDR3 protein sequence, retaining the most common genes and DNA. The sample table contains under 85,000 distinct CDR3 sequences; only one count was recorded for about a tenth of them. The ten largest clones add up to about 6.9% of the sample. The sample's time point label, decoded: patch test 2, 6 weeks after DPC sensitization. The treatment or condition label, read with the paper, signifies: therapeutic diphenylcyclopropenone sensitization with weekly scalp DPC. The specimen comprised whole blood, sampled in connection with sensitization to the hapten diphenylcyclopropenone (DPC). The receptors were gathered from a woman aged 45 to 65 with alopecia areata. Some clones in this sample may be carry-over from other donors' samples.

This clonotype was seen ten or more times. J is TRBJ2-1 and V is TRBV15; 9 bases map to TRBD2. Germline CDR1 and CDR2: LNHNV and YYDKDF (reference sequence). The CDR3 covers 17 residues. Unmatched junction bases numbered 16, after V lost 7 bases and J lost 6 bases. The CDR3 DNA reads as TGTGCCACCACAACCCCGGGACTAGCAGGGGGAAGCAATGAGCAGTTCTTC. This sequence encodes CATTTPGLAGGSNEQFF.

There are a few counts of this clonotype. V is TRBV7-9 and J is TRBJ2-5, with D possibly TRBD2 on 7 matching bases. This CDR3 comprises 16 residues. V was pared by 5 bases and J by 1 base, with 17 bases between. From germline, CDR1 is SEHNR and CDR2 FQNEAQ (reference sequence). This chain's CDR3 is CASSPRGGGIQETQYF. CDR3 coding DNA: TGTGCCAGCAGCCCACGGGGAGGGGGAATCCAAGAGACCCAGTACTTC.

In its sample, this clonotype was seen many times. The chain links TRBV29-1 to TRBJ1-4, with 7 bases matching TRBD1. The CDR3 runs 15 residues. Germline V gene data show CDR1 as SQVTM and CDR2 as ANQGSEA. V lost 4 bases to trimming and J lost 3 bases; unmatched junction nucleotides: 8. CDR3 coding DNA: TGCAGCGTTGTGGCGCAGGGGGGCGCTAATGAAAAACTGTTTTTT. It codes for CSVVAQGGANEKLFF.

This rearrangement joins TRBV5-6 to TRBJ2-3; 10 positions match TRBD2. The J segment lost 6 bases and the V segment lost 1 base, leaving 8 bases of the junction unmatched. The germline gives CDR1 SGHDT, CDR2 YYEEEE. This CDR3 region has 16 residues. CDR3 sequence reads: CASSLNPSGSGDTQYF. As DNA, the CDR3 is TGTGCCAGCAGCTTGAATCCTAGCGGGAGTGGGGATACGCAGTATTTT.

The rearrangement uses TRBV7-9 and TRBJ2-7, with 13 bases fitting TRBD2. CDR3 size: 18 residues. V lost 5 bases, J lost 3 bases, and 13 bases stayed unmatched. From germline, CDR1 is SEHNR and CDR2 FQNEAQ (reference sequence). The CDR3 loop reads CASSPPTGTSGKSYEQYF. CDR3 coding DNA: TGTGCCAGCAGCCCCCCAACAGGGACTAGCGGGAAAAGCTACGAGCAGTACTTC.

The chain joins TRBV10-3 to TRBJ2-6; D tentatively fits TRBD1 or TRBD2 (5 bases each). With 4 bases removed from V and 0 bases from J, the gap between germline ends came to 13 bases. Germline CDR1 reads ENHRY; CDR2 reads SYGVKD. This CDR3 is 17 amino acids long. The CDR3 DNA sequence: TGTGCCATCAGTGCCAGGGACGTAAGCTCTGGGGCCAACGTCCTGACTTTC. Translating gives CAISARDVSSGANVLTF.

This clonotype was recorded a few times. The rearrangement links TRBV6-6 to TRBJ2-1, with unresolved D. This CDR3 comprises 13 residues. Trimming shortened V by 6 bases and J by 2 bases, and 8 bases separated the two germline ends. Germline CDR1 is MNHNY and CDR2 is SVGAGI (reference sequence). Written as DNA, the CDR3 is TGTGCCAGCAGCCACCGGGCCTACAATGAGCAGTTCTTC. The encoded protein is CASSHRAYNEQFF.